The 6 T cell receptor beta chains below were found in one sample sequenced in a study of blood T cell repertoires in COVID-19. Generated by immunoSEQ multiplex PCR, the TCRdb table keeps only in-frame clones and is missing some. The profile shows fewer than 700,000 clones, 85% to 90% of them singletons. The sequencing input was peripheral blood. The receptors originated from a woman aged 45-60 years with COVID-19, enrolled during active disease.

The table lists this clone with a count of one. The chain is built from TRBV18 and TRBJ1-2; no definite D call. The CDR3 is 15 amino acids. Trimming stripped 2 bases from V and 6 bases from J, with 16 bases between. The germline CDR1 and CDR2 sequences are KGHSH and LQKENI. CDR3 sequence (DNA): TGTGCCAGCTCACCATCGTCAGTGCGAGGCGATGGCTACACCTTC. This sequence encodes CASSPSSVRGDGYTF. Based on the CDR3 plus reference TRBV18 and TRBJ1-2, the full variable domain is NAGVMQNPRHLVRRRGQEARLRCSPMKGHSHVYWYRQLPEEGLKFMVYLQKENIIDESGMPKERFSAEFPKEGPSILRIQQVVRGDSAAYFCASSPSSVRGDGYTFGSGTRLTVV.

The chain combines TRBV5-1 with TRBJ2-3, with a possible D match to TRBD2 (7 bases). Germline values: CDR1 SGHRS, CDR2 YFSETQ. CDR3 length equals 16 residues. Trimming pared 2 bases from V and 1 base from J, leaving 14 bases between. The CDR3 loop is CASSFGGRGGTDTQYF. The CDR3 DNA follows: TGCGCCAGCAGCTTCGGGGGGCGGGGAGGCACAGATACGCAGTATTTT.

The CDR3 sequence: CAWKADSNTEAFF. The CDR3 DNA sequence: TGTGCCTGGAAGGCAGACTCGAACACTGAAGCTTTCTTT. V is TRBV30 and J is TRBJ1-1; D not certain. Germline CDR1 and CDR2: GTSNPN and SVGIG (reference sequence). Trimming removed 4 bases from V and 1 base from J, with 10 bases in between. The length of the CDR3 is 13 residues.

This clone appeared a single time. The chain carries TRBV18 and TRBJ1-2; possibly TRBD1 for D (6 bases). The germline V gene encodes CDR1 KGHSH and CDR2 LQKENI. The CDR3 is made up of 15 amino acids. The V end was cut by 4 bases, the J end by 8 bases, with 20 bases between. The CDR3 here is CASSRGDNNLLGYTF. CDR3 in DNA: TGTGCCAGCTCACGAGGGGACAACAACTTATTAGGCTACACCTTC.

This chain links TRBV19 with TRBJ2-2; 7 nucleotides align to TRBD1. The CDR3 extends over 15 amino acids. The trim removed 4 bases at V and 5 bases at J, leaving 7 bases unmatched. Germline V gives CDR1 LNHDA, CDR2 SQIVND (reference sequence). The CDR3 DNA is TGTGCCAGTAGTAATCACAGGGGCCCGACCGGGGAGCTGTTTTTT. Amino acid sequence: CASSNHRGPTGELFF.

The chain employs TRBV3-1 (or the pseudogene TRBV3-2) and TRBJ1-3; unclear D gene. V was clipped by 0 bases and J by 0 bases, with 3 bases between them. Germline assignment: CDR1 LGHDT and CDR2 YNNKEL (reference sequence). The CDR3 is 14 residues long. The CDR3 bases are TGTGCCAGCAGCCAAGATATCTCTGGAAACACCATATATTTT. Protein product: CASSQDISGNTIYF.